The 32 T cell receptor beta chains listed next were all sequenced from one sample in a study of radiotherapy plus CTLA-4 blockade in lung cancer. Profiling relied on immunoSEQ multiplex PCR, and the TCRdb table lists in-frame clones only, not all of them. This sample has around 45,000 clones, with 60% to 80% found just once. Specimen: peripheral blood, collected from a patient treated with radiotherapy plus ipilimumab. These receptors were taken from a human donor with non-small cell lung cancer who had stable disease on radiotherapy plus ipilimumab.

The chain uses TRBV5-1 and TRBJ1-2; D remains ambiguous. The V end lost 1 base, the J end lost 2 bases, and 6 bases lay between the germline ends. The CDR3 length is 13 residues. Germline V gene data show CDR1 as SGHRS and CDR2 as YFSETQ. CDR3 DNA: TGCGCCAGCAGCTTGTCGGGCAACTATGGCTACACCTTC. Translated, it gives CASSLSGNYGYTF.

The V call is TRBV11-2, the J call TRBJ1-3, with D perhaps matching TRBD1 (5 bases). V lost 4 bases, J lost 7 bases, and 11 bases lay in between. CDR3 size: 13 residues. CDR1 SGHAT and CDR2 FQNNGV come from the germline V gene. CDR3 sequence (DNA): TGTGCCAGCAGCTCTTGGGGGTCTAACACCATATATTTT. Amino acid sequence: CASSSWGSNTIYF.

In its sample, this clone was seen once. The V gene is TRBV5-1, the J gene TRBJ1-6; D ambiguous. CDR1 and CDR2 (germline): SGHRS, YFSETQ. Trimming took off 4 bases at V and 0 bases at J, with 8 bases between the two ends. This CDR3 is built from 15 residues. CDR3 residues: CASSREGSYNSPLHF. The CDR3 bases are TGCGCCAGCAGCAGGGAAGGCTCCTATAATTCACCCCTCCACTTT.

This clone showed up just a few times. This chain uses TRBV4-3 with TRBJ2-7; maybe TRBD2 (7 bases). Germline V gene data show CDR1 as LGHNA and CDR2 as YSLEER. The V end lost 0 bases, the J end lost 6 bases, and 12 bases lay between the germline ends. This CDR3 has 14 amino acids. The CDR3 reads CASSQDRGGGEQYF. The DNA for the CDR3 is TGCGCCAGCAGCCAAGACCGAGGGGGGGGCGAGCAGTACTTC.

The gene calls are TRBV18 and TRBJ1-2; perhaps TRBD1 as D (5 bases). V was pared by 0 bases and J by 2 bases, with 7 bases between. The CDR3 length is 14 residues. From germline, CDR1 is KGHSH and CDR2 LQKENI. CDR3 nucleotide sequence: TGTGCCAGCTCACCACCGGGACGGAACTATGGCTACACCTTC. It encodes CASSPPGRNYGYTF.

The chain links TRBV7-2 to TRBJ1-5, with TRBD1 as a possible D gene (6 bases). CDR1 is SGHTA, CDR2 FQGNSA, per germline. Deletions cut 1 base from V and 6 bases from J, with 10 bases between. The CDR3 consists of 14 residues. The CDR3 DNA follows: TGTGCCAGCAGCTTAGAGGGGGGAGGTCAGCCCCAGCATTTT. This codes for CASSLEGGGQPQHF.

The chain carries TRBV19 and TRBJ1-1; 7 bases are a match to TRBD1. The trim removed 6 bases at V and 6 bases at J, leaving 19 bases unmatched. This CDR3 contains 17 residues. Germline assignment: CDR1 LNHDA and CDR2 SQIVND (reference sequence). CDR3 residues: CASRLPGQPGIYAEAFF. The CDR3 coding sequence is TGTGCCAGTAGACTCCCGGGACAGCCAGGGATATACGCTGAAGCTTTCTTT.

The CDR3 loop reads CAWRRQGKHGYTF. The CDR3 nucleotides are TGTGCCTGGAGAAGGCAGGGAAAACATGGCTACACCTTC. V is TRBV30 and J is TRBJ1-2; tentative D call: TRBD1 (5 bases). V was clipped by 3 bases and J by 6 bases, with 14 bases between them. The CDR3 is 13 residues long. Per germline, CDR1 GTSNPN and CDR2 SVGIG (reference sequence). Using reference TRBV30 and TRBJ1-2 for the parts outside the CDR3, the full variable domain is SQTIHQWPATLVQPVGSPLSLECTVEGTSNPNLYWYRQAAGRGLQLLFYSVGIGQISSEVPQNLSASRPQDRQFILSSKKLLLSDSGFYLCAWRRQGKHGYTFGSGTRLTVV.

The CDR3 bases are TGTGCCAGCGGAGGACAGGGGGCGTACAATGAGCAGTTCTTC. Amino acid sequence: CASGGQGAYNEQFF. The chain uses TRBV6-1 and TRBJ2-1; 11 bases are shared with TRBD1. With 8 bases clipped from V and 4 bases from J, the junction kept 4 bases outside the gene matches. CDR1 and CDR2 from the germline V gene are MNHNS and SASEGT. The CDR3 length is 14 residues.

The CDR3 sequence: CASSIDPPVGTEAFF. CDR3 DNA: TGTGCCAGTAGTATAGATCCCCCCGTCGGCACTGAAGCTTTCTTT. The chain employs TRBV19 and TRBJ1-1, with D unclear. Germline CDR1 and CDR2: LNHDA and SQIVND (reference sequence). This CDR3 comprises 15 residues. V lost 0 bases, J lost 4 bases, and 12 bases lay in between.

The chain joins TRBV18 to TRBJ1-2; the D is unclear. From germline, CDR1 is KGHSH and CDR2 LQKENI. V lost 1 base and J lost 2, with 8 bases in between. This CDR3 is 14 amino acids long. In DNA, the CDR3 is TGTGCCAGCTCACCACTCGAGGACAACTATGGCTACACCTTC. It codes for CASSPLEDNYGYTF.

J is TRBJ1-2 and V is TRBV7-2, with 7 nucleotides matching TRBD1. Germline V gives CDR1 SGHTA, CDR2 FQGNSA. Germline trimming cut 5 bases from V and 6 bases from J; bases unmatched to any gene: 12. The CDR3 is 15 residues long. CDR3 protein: CASSGGGGRGNGYTF. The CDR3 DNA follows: TGTGCCAGCAGCGGTGGGGGTGGCAGGGGGAATGGCTACACCTTC.

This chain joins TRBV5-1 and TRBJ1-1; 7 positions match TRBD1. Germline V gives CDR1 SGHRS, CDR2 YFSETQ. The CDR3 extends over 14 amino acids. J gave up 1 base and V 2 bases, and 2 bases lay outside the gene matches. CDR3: CASSLRTGNTEAFF. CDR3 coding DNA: TGCGCCAGCAGCTTACGGACAGGGAACACTGAAGCTTTCTTT.

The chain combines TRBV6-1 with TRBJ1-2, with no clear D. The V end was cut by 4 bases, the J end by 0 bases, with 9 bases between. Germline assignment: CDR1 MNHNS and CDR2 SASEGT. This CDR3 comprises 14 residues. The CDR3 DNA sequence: TGTGCCAGCAGTGGACGCCCGCCTAACTATGGCTACACCTTC. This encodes CASSGRPPNYGYTF.

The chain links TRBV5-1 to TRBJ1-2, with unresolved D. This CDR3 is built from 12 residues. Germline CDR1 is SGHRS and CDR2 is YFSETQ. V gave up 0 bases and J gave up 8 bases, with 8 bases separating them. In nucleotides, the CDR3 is TGCGCCAGCAGCTTGGCCGGGTTCGGCTACACCTTC. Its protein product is CASSLAGFGYTF.

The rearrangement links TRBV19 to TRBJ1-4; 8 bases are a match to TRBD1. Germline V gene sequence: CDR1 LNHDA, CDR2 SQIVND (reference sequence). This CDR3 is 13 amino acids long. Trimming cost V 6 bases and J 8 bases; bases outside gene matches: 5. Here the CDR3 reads CASSGQGWEKLFF. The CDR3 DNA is TGTGCCAGTAGCGGACAGGGATGGGAAAAACTGTTTTTT.

The DNA of the CDR3 is TGTGCCAGCTCAAACGAAGAATACACCGGGGAGCTGTTTTTT. Amino acids: CASSNEEYTGELFF. V gene TRBV18 combines with J gene TRBJ2-2; D call uncertain. Germline CDR1 and CDR2: KGHSH and LQKENI. The CDR3 totals 14 residues. Trimming cost V 5 bases and J 3 bases, with 10 bases left between them.

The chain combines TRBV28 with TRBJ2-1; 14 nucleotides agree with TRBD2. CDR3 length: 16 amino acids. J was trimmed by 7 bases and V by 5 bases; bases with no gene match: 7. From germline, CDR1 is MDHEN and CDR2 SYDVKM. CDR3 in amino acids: CASSQTSGGAGNEQFF. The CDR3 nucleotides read TGTGCCAGCAGTCAGACTAGCGGGGGGGCGGGAAATGAGCAGTTCTTC.

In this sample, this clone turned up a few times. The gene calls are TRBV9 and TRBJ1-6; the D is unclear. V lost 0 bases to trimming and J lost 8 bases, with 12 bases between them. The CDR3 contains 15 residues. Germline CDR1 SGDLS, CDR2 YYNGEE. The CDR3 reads CASSVGIGEDSPLHF. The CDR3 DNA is TGTGCCAGCAGCGTAGGAATTGGGGAGGATTCACCCCTCCACTTT.

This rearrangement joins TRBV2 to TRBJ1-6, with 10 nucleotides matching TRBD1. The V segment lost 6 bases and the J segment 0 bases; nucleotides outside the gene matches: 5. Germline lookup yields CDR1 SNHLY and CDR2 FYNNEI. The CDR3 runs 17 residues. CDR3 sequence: CASRPGQGSSYNSPLHF. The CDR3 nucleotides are TGTGCCAGCAGGCCGGGACAGGGGAGCTCCTATAATTCACCCCTCCACTTT.

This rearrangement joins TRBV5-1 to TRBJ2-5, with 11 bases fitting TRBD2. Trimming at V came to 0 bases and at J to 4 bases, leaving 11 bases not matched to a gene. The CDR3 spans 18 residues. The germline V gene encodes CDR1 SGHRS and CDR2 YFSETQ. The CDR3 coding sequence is TGCGCCAGCAGCTTGGCCCTTGGTAGCGGGGGGGCCGTAGAGACCCAGTACTTC. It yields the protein CASSLALGSGGAVETQYF.

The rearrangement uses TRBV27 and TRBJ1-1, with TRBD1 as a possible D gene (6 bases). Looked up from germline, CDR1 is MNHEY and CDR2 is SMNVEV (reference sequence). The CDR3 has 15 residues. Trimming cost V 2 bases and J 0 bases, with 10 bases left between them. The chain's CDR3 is CASSLQGRMNTEAFF. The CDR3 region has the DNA TGTGCCAGCAGTTTACAGGGGCGGATGAACACTGAAGCTTTCTTT.

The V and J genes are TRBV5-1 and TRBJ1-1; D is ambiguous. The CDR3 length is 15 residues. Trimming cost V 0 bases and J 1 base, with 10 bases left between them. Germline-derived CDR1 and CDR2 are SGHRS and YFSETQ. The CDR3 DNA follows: TGCGCCAGCAGCTTGGAATCCCGGCCGAACACTGAAGCTTTCTTT. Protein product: CASSLESRPNTEAFF.

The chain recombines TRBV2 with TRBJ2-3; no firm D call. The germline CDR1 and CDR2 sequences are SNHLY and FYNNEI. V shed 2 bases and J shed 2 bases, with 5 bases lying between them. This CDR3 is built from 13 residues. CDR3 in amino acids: CASSEPLTDTQYF. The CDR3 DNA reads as TGTGCCAGCAGTGAACCTCTCACAGATACGCAGTATTTT. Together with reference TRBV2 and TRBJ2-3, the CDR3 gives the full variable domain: EPEVTQTPSHQVTQMGQEVILRCVPISNHLYFYWYRQILGQKVEFLVSFYNNEISEKSEIFDDQFSVERPDGSNFTLKIRSTKLEDSAMYFCASSEPLTDTQYFGPGTRLTVL.

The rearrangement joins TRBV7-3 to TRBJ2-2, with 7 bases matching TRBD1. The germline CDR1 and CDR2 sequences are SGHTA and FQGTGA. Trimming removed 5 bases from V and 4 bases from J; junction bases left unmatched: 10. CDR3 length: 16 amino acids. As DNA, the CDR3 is TGTGCCAGCAGCACGACCGGGACAGCTTCCACCGGGGAGCTGTTTTTT. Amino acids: CASSTTGTASTGELFF.

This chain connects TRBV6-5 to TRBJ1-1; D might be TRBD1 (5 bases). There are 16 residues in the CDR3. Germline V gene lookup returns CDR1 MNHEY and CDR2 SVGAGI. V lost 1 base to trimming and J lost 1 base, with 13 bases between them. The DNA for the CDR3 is TGTGCCAGCAGTTACTTAAACCTCGGGGCGAACACTGAAGCTTTCTTT. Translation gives CASSYLNLGANTEAFF.

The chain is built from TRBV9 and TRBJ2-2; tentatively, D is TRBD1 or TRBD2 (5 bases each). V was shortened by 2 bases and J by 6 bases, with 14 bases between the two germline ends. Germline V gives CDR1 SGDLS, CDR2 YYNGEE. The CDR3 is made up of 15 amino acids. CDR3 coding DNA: TGTGCCAGCAGCGTCGGGCAGGGAGAGGCCGGGGAGCTGTTTTTT. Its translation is CASSVGQGEAGELFF.

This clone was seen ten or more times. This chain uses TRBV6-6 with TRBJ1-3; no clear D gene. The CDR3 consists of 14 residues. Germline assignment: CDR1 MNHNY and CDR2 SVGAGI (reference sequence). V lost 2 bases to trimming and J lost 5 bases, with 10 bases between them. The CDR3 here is CASSYSWTRNTIYF. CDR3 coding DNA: TGTGCCAGCAGTTACAGTTGGACCCGAAACACCATATATTTT.

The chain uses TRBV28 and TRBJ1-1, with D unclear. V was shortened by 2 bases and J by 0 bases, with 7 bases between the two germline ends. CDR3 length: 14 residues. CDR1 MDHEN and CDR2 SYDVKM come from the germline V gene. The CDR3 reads CASSLARMNTEAFF. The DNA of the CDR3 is TGTGCCAGCAGTTTAGCGAGAATGAACACTGAAGCTTTCTTT.

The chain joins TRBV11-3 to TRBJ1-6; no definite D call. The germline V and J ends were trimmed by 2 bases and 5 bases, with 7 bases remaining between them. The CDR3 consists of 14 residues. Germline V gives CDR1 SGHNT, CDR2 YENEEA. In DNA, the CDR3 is TGTGCCAGCAGCTTACACAGAGATAATTCACCCCTCCACTTT. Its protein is CASSLHRDNSPLHF.

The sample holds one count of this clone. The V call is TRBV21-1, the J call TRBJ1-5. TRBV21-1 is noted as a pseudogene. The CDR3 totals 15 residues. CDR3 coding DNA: TGTGCCAGCAGCCAGAGGAGACAAAAGTTCCAGCCCCAGCATTTT. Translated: CASSQRRQKFQPQHF.

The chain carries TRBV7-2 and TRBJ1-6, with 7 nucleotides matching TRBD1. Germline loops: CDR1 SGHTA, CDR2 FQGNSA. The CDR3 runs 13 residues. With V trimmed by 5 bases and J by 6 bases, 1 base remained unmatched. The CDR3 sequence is CASSQGGNSPLHF. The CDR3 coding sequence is TGTGCCAGCAGCCAGGGGGGTAATTCACCCCTCCACTTT.